What follows is one T cell receptor (beta chain) and its context. The antigen remains unidentified. The data are from a study of OX40 agonist ivuxolimab in advanced cancers. Study-wide results and caveats: Also present in some nonresponders was a low level of normalized T-cell clonal expansion. The study found among the lowest clonal expansion in partial responders at 0.1-3.0 mg/kg. The mean number of expanded clones was higher in CD8+ T cells than in CD4+.

The CDR3 spans 14 residues. V shed 6 bases and J 7 bases; nucleotides not matched to a gene: 11. Looked up from germline, CDR1 is MNHEY and CDR2 is SMNVEV (reference sequence). TCRdb keeps only in-frame clones here, not all; method: immunoSEQ multiplex PCR. The table has about 19,000 clones, roughly 89% seen once. The material was CD4+ or CD8+ T cells sorted from blood, obtained in a trial of the OX40 agonist ivuxolimab. This TCR was sampled from an adult with an advanced solid tumor such as melanoma, head and neck, liver or kidney cancer. The chain links TRBV27 to TRBJ2-7, with 8 bases identical to TRBD1. The CDR3 loop is CASRSGTGAREQYF. The CDR3 DNA reads as TGTGCCAGCAGATCCGGGACAGGTGCGAGGGAGCAGTACTTC.